This T cell receptor beta chain was recorded in a study of T cell responses to AZD1222 COVID-19 vaccine. Analysis merged second doses at about 4 or about 12 weeks. Measured with immunoSEQ multiplex PCR; TCRdb has only the in-frame clones, and not every one. Of tens of thousands of clones listed, more than 85% were seen once; the top ten hold under 3.5%. Sequences were derived from peripheral blood, sampled 28 days after the second AZD1222 dose. The source of this sequence is an adult who received the AZD1222 COVID-19 vaccine.

CDR3: CASSPMAGYINYGYTF. The CDR3 DNA follows: TGTGCCAGCAGCCCAATGGCCGGTTATATAAACTATGGCTACACCTTC. The chain employs TRBV9 and TRBJ1-2, with D hard to call. V shed 4 bases and J shed 2 bases, with 18 bases lying between them. Germline V lookup: CDR1 SGDLS, CDR2 YYNGEE. This CDR3 is 16 amino acids long.